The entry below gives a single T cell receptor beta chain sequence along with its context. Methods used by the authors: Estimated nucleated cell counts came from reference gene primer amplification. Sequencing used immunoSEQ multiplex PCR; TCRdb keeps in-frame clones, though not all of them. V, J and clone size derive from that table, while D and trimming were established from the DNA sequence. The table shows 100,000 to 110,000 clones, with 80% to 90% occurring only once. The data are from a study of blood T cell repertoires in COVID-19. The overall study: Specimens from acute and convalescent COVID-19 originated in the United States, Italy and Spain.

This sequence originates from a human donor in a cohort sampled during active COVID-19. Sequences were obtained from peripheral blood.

CDR3 in amino acids: CASSFSEPPAEQFF. As DNA, the CDR3 is TGTGCCAGCAGCTTTTCGGAGCCCCCCGCGGAGCAGTTCTTC. The chain links TRBV11-3 to TRBJ2-1; D is unclear. The ends were cut back, 3 bases at V and 10 bases at J, with 16 bases in the middle. The CDR3 loop spans 14 amino acids. CDR1 is SGHNT, CDR2 YENEEA, per germline.